This T cell receptor beta chain originates from a study of shared clonotypes between healthy human individuals. Study donors comprised healthy, HIV-negative adults devoid of recent acute infection or vaccination. Germline V gives CDR1 SEHNR, CDR2 FQNEAQ (reference sequence). The CDR3 is 17 residues long. Turning to this clone: What it binds is not known.

An assay was performed, and its level was deep. The method was immunoSEQ multiplex PCR; TCRdb's version includes in-frame clones alone and lacks a portion of them. Here the sample spans about 490,000 clones, about 79% being singletons. Whole-study results and caveats: The donor pool, a small one, limited the genetic and exposure-history diversity represented.

The specimen sequenced was PBMCs. The genes are TRBV7-9 and TRBJ2-5, with 11 bases aligning to TRBD1. The J call may be incorrect, as the DNA end agrees better with TRBJ2-7. The clonotype originates from a woman between 35 and 50 years old in good health. Some clones in this sample may be carry-over from other donors' samples. CDR3 DNA: TGTGCCAGCAGCCCCGGCCCCGGGACAGGGGGGACGTACGAGCAGTACTTC. Its protein is CASSPGPGTGGTYEQYF.